This TCR beta chain was sequenced in a study of regulatory T cells in long-lasting Graves disease. Study-wide background: More than 5 years of antithyroid drugs with positive TSH receptor antibodies defined persistent Graves' disease. The study's findings and limits: Accuracy may have suffered from the small sample size. Study was limited to peripheral blood, excluding thyroid tissue.

The time point here: persistent/refractory GD, antithyroid drugs over 5 years with positive TRAb. The TCR library used RNA extracted from PBMCs. This CDR3 is built from 12 residues. Trimming pared 7 bases from V and 0 bases from J, leaving 4 bases between. Germline V gene sequence: CDR1 MNHEY, CDR2 SMNVEV (reference sequence). For this clonotype: The antigen is unknown.

Library construction for TCR beta used iRepertoire HTBI primers and Arm-PCR of CDR3 regions. One entry per CDR3 protein results from TCRdb running MiXCR on the multiplex PCR reads. The sample records about 470,000 distinct CDR3 sequences, roughly 21% being singletons. This specimen consisted of peripheral blood mononuclear cells (PBMCs), obtained when the disease was refractory, from a patient treated with antithyroid drugs. This rearrangement joins TRBV27 to TRBJ2-4, with D unclear. This clonotype was obtained from a female donor with Graves disease. As DNA, the CDR3 is TGTGCCAGCAAAGGAGCCAAAAACATTCAGTACTTC. Translated, it gives CASKGAKNIQYF.